The entry below describes one T cell receptor (beta chain). V lost 3 bases, J lost 3 bases, and 14 bases lay in between. Germline loops: CDR1 KGHDR, CDR2 SFDVKD. This CDR3 contains 15 residues. This sample stems from a study of CD8 T cells in Susac syndrome. RNA amounts of 0.5 to 1 ug underwent reverse transcription with random hexamers. By means of immunoSEQ multiplex PCR, TCR beta CDR3 spanning 54 Vbeta and 13 Jbeta underwent amplification. Each CDR3 protein gets one entry after TCRdb re-called the immunoSEQ multiplex PCR reads with MiXCR. This table has 400,000 to 550,000 distinct CDR3 sequences, 85% to 90% appearing once.

The clonotype was recovered from a human donor with multiple sclerosis. Sample: CD8+ T cells from PBMCs. This rearrangement joins TRBV24-1 to TRBJ2-7; D is unclear. The CDR3 loop reads CATSDPSAKYYEQYF. The CDR3 coding sequence is TGTGCCACCAGTGATCCTTCGGCCAAGTACTACGAGCAGTACTTC.